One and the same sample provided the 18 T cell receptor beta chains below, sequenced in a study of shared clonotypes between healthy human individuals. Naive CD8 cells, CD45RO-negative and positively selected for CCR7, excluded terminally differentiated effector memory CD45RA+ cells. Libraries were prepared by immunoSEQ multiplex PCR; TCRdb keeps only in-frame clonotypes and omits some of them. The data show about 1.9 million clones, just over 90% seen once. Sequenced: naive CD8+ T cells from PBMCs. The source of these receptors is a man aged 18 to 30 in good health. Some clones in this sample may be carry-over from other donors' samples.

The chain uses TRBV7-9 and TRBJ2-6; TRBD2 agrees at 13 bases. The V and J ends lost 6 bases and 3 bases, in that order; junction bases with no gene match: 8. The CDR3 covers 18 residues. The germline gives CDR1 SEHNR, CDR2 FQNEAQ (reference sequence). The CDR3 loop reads CASRKTSGRVDGANVLTF. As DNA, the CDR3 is TGTGCCAGCAGGAAAACTAGCGGGAGGGTGGATGGGGCCAACGTCCTGACTTTC. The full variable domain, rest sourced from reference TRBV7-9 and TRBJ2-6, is DTGVSQNPRHKITKRGQNVTFRCDPISEHNRLYWYRQTLGQGPEFLTYFQNEAQLEKSRLLSDRFSAERPKGSFSTLEIQRTEQGDSAMYLCASRKTSGRVDGANVLTFGAGSRLTVL.

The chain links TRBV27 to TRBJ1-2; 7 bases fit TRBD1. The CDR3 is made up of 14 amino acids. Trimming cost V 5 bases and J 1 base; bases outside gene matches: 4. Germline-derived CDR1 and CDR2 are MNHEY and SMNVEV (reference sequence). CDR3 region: CASSPTGINYGYTF. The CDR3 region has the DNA TGTGCCAGCAGTCCGACAGGGATTAACTATGGCTACACCTTC.

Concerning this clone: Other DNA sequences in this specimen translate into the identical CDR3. The DNA for the CDR3 is TGTGCCAGCAGCCTCGGACAGACCCCCTACGAGCAGTACTTC. Translation gives CASSLGQTPYEQYF. J is TRBJ2-7 and V is TRBV27; possible D gene TRBD1, 6 bases. V was cut by 6 bases and J by 2 bases, with 14 bases left in between. CDR3 length: 14 amino acids. CDR1 MNHEY and CDR2 SMNVEV come from the germline V gene (reference sequence).

DNA of the CDR3: TGTGCCAGCAGCCACAGGGGGTACAATGAGCAGTTCTTC. Encoded protein: CASSHRGYNEQFF. The chain couples TRBV14 to TRBJ2-1; 7 bases are a match to TRBD1. J was trimmed by 4 bases and V by 3 bases; bases with no gene match: 0. CDR1 is SGHDN and CDR2 is FVKESK in the germline V gene. The length of the CDR3 is 13 residues.

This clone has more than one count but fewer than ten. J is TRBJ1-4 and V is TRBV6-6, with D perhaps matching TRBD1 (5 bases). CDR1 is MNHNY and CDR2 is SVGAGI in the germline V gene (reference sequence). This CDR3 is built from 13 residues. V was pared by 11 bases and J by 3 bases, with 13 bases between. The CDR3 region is CALGGDANEKLFF. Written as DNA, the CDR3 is TGTGCCCTGGGGGGGGATGCTAATGAAAAACTGTTTTTT.

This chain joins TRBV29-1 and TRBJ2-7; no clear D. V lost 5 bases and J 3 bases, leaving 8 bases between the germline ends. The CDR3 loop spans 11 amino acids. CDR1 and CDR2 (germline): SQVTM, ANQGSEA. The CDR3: CSVWANYEQYF. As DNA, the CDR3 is TGCAGCGTTTGGGCCAACTACGAGCAGTACTTC.

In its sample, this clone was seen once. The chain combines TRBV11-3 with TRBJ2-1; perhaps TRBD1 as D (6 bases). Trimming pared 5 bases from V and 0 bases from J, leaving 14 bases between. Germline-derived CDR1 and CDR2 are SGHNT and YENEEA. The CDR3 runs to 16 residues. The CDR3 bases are TGTGCCAGCAGCCCCCGACAGGTTTTCTCCTACAATGAGCAGTTCTTC. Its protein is CASSPRQVFSYNEQFF.

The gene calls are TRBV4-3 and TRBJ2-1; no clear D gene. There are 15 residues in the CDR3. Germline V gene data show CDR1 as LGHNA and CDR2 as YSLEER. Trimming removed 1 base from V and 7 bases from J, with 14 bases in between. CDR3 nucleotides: TGCGCCAGCAGCCAAGGTAGACTCCAGAGTAATGAGCAGTTCTTC. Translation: CASSQGRLQSNEQFF.

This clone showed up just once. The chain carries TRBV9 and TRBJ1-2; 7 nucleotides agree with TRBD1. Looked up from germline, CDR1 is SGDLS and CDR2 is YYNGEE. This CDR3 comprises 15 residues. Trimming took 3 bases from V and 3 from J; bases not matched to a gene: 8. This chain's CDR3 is CASSGGQGVDYGYTF. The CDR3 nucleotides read TGTGCCAGCAGCGGGGGCCAGGGGGTAGACTATGGCTACACCTTC. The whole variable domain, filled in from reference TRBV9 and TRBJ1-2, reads DSGVTQTPKHLITATGQRVTLRCSPRSGDLSVYWYQQSLDQGLQFLIQYYNGEERAKGNILERFSAQQFPDLHSELNLSSLELGDSALYFCASSGGQGVDYGYTFGSGTRLTVV.

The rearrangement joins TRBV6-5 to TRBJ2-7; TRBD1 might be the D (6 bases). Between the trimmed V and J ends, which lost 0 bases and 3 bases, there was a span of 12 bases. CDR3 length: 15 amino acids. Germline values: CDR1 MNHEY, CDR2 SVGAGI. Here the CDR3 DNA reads TGTGCCAGCAGTTACTCACGACAGGCCCACTACGAGCAGTACTTC. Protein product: CASSYSRQAHYEQYF.

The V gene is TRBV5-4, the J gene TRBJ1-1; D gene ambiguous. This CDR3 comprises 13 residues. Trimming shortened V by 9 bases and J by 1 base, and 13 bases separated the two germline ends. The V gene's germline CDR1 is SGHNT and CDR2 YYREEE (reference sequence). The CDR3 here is CANSVGGNTEAFF. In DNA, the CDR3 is TGTGCCAACAGTGTTGGAGGGAACACTGAAGCTTTCTTT.

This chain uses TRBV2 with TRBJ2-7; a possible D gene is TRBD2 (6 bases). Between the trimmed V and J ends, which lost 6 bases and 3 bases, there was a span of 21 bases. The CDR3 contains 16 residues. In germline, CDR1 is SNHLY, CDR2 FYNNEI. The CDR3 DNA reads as TGTGCCAGCAGCCGAGCCTTAGGGCGGGACCTCTACGAGCAGTACTTC. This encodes CASSRALGRDLYEQYF.

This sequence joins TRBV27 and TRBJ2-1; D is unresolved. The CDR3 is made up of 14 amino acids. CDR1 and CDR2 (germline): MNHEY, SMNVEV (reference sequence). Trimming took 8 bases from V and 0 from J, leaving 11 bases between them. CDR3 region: CASGARSSYNEQFF. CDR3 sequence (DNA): TGTGCCAGCGGCGCGCGGAGCTCCTACAATGAGCAGTTCTTC.

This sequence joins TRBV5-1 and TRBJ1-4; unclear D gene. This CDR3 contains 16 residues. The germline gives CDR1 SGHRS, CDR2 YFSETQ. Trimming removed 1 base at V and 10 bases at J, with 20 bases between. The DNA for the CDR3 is TGCGCCAGCAGCTTGAAGTTAGCACGTCGATCGGGAAAACTGTTTTTT. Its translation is CASSLKLARRSGKLFF. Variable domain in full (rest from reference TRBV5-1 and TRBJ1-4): KAGVTQTPRYLIKTRGQQVTLSCSPISGHRSVSWYQQTPGQGLQFLFEYFSETQRNKGNFPGRFSGRQFSNSRSEMNVSTLELGDSALYLCASSLKLARRSGKLFFGSGTQLSVL.

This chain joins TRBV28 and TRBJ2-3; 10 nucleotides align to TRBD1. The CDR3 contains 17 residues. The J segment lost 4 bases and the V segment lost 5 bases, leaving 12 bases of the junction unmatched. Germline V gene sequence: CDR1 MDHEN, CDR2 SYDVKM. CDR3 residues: CASSPVKVDRGADTQYF. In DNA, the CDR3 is TGTGCCAGCAGTCCGGTAAAGGTGGACAGGGGGGCAGATACGCAGTATTTT.

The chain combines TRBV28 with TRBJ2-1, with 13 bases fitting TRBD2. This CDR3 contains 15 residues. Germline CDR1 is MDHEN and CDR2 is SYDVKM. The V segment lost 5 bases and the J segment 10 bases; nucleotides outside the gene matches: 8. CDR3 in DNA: TGTGCCAGCAGTCTAGGGGGACTAGCGGGAAGAGAGCAGTTCTTC. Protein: CASSLGGLAGREQFF.

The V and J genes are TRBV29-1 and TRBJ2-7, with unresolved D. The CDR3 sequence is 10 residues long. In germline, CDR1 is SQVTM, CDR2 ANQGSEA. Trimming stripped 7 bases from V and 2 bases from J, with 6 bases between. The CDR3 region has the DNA TGCAGCGCCTTAGCCTACGAGCAGTACTTC. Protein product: CSALAYEQYF.

The CDR3 sequence: CASSIQGGNEQYF. CDR3 DNA: TGTGCCAGTAGTATACAGGGCGGGAACGAGCAGTACTTC. The rearrangement links TRBV19 to TRBJ2-7; possibly TRBD2 for D (6 bases). Germline V gene lookup returns CDR1 LNHDA and CDR2 SQIVND (reference sequence). This CDR3 contains 13 residues. With 2 bases removed from V and 5 bases from J, the gap between germline ends came to 10 bases.